These 15 T cell receptor beta chains were sequenced from one sample in a study of OX40 agonist ivuxolimab in advanced cancers. Profiling relied on immunoSEQ multiplex PCR, and the TCRdb table lists in-frame clones only, not all of them. The table has fewer than 90,000 clones, around nine tenths seen once. Sequenced here: CD4+ or CD8+ T cells sorted from blood, sampled in a trial of the OX40 agonist ivuxolimab. These receptors came from an adult with an advanced solid tumor such as melanoma, head and neck, liver or kidney cancer.

This clone appeared a single time. In DNA form, the CDR3 reads TGTGCCAGTAGTATGGGGGCAGGTTACTCTGGGGCCAACGTCCTGACTTTC. Residues: CASSMGAGYSGANVLTF. J is TRBJ2-6 and V is TRBV19, with D perhaps TRBD1 (6 bases). Germline-derived CDR1 and CDR2 are LNHDA and SQIVND (reference sequence). The V gene lost 3 bases and the J gene lost 0 bases, with 12 bases spanning the gap. CDR3 size: 17 residues.

This sequence joins TRBV5-5 and TRBJ2-1; D remains ambiguous. The germline gives CDR1 SGHKS, CDR2 YYEKEE (reference sequence). Trimming removed 4 bases from V and 7 bases from J, with 9 bases in between. The CDR3 covers 12 residues. The CDR3 is CASSLARNEQFF. As DNA, the CDR3 is TGTGCCAGCAGCCTGGCGAGGAATGAGCAGTTCTTC. Full variable domain (rest looked up from reference TRBV5-5 and TRBJ2-1): DAGVTQSPTHLIKTRGQQVTLRCSPISGHKSVSWYQQVLGQGPQFIFQYYEKEERGRGNFPDRFSARQFPNYSSELNVNALLLGDSALYLCASSLARNEQFFGPGTRLTVL.

This clone came up a few times. The gene calls are TRBV19 and TRBJ1-2; D gene unclear. The V end lost 5 bases, the J end lost 3 bases, and 13 bases lay between the germline ends. CDR3 size: 14 residues. Germline-derived CDR1 and CDR2 are LNHDA and SQIVND (reference sequence). This CDR3 is CASSYLGRDYGYTF. CDR3 DNA sequence: TGTGCCAGTAGTTACCTCGGGAGGGACTATGGCTACACCTTC.

The chain has TRBV19 and TRBJ1-2; possible D gene TRBD1, 5 bases. Germline CDR1 and CDR2: LNHDA and SQIVND (reference sequence). Trimming removed 7 bases at V and 6 bases at J, with 27 bases between. CDR3 length: 17 amino acids. As DNA, the CDR3 is TGTGCCAGTATTCACCCCCGGAATAGACAGCACACTAATGGCTACACCTTC. Protein: CASIHPRNRQHTNGYTF.

The chain uses TRBV12-5 and TRBJ1-5, with D tentatively TRBD1 (5 bases). Between the trimmed V and J ends, which lost 1 base and 6 bases, there was a span of 10 bases. Germline V gene data show CDR1 as LGHNT and CDR2 as FRNRAP. The CDR3 covers 14 residues. CDR3 in amino acids: CASGLEHGTQPQHF. CDR3 coding DNA: TGTGCTAGTGGTTTGGAACACGGGACTCAGCCCCAGCATTTT.

Of note for this clone: This CDR3 is missing its conserved last phenylalanine or tryptophan, likely due to a read error. This rearrangement joins TRBV6-7 to TRBJ2-4; D gene unclear. TRBV6-7 belongs to the ORF category, with a function that is uncertain. This CDR3 is built from 12 residues. The germline V and J ends were trimmed by 7 bases and 5 bases, with 9 bases remaining between them. The CDR3 region has the DNA TGTGCCAGCACGGCCCGGGAAAACATTCAGTACCTC. Translation: CASTARENIQYL.

The chain recombines TRBV7-9 with TRBJ1-5, with TRBD1 as a possible D gene (6 bases). CDR1 is SEHNR and CDR2 is FQNEAQ in the germline V gene (reference sequence). CDR3 length equals 14 residues. Trimming removed 5 bases at V and 4 bases at J, with 12 bases between. CDR3 amino acids: CASSRGFGNQPQHF. CDR3 nucleotides: TGTGCCAGCAGCAGGGGGTTTGGGAATCAGCCCCAGCATTTT.

This clone appeared a few times. The J gene is TRBJ1-2, the V gene TRBV28; a possible D gene is TRBD1 (6 bases). The CDR3 length is 15 residues. CDR1 and CDR2 from the germline V gene are MDHEN and SYDVKM. The germline V and J ends were trimmed by 6 bases and 4 bases, with 18 bases remaining between them. Written as DNA, the CDR3 is TGTGCCAGCAGACCACCTCTGGGGGGCCCCTATGGCTACACCTTC. Translation gives CASRPPLGGPYGYTF.

The genes are TRBV9 and TRBJ1-4; TRBD1 might be the D (6 bases). Trimming took 2 bases from V and 7 from J, leaving 12 bases between them. The germline V gene has CDR1 SGDLS and CDR2 YYNGEE. The CDR3 totals 14 residues. The CDR3 coding sequence is TGTGCCAGCAGCGTTCAGGGGTTAGGTGAAAAACTGTTTTTT. This gives the protein CASSVQGLGEKLFF.

The sample holds one count of this clone. V is TRBV19 and J is TRBJ2-5; 8 bases align to TRBD2. V lost 6 bases, J lost 0 bases, and 9 bases stayed unmatched. This CDR3 region has 16 residues. CDR1 and CDR2 from the germline V gene are LNHDA and SQIVND (reference sequence). This CDR3 is CASRTGERGNQETQYF. In DNA form, the CDR3 reads TGTGCCAGTAGGACGGGGGAGCGGGGGAACCAAGAGACCCAGTACTTC.

This chain uses TRBV7-9 with TRBJ2-1; TRBD2 agrees at 10 bases. Germline CDR1 is SEHNR and CDR2 is FQNEAQ (reference sequence). The CDR3 sequence is 15 residues long. After removal of 5 bases from V and 12 bases from J, the junction contained 13 bases not matched to a gene. The CDR3 DNA sequence: TGTGCCAGCAGCAATAAGCGGGGGGGCCAAACAGGGCAGTTCTTC. This encodes CASSNKRGGQTGQFF.

This clone was counted only a few times. V usage is TRBV15 and J usage is TRBJ2-5, with D perhaps matching TRBD1 (5 bases). The CDR3 sequence is 14 residues long. The ends were cut back, 0 bases at V and 5 bases at J, with 10 bases in the middle. Germline V gene data show CDR1 as LNHNV and CDR2 as YYDKDF (reference sequence). The CDR3 nucleotides read TGTGCCACCAGCAGAGATCAGGGAAGCGAGACCCAGTACTTC. This gives the protein CATSRDQGSETQYF. Complete variable domain (other parts from reference TRBV15 and TRBJ2-5): DAMVIQNPRYQVTQFGKPVTLSCSQTLNHNVMYWYQQKSSQAPKLLFHYYDKDFNNEADTPDNFQSRRPNTSFCFLDIRSPGLGDTAMYLCATSRDQGSETQYFGPGTRLLVL.

This rearrangement joins TRBV11-1 to TRBJ2-1; 9 nucleotides align to TRBD2. Losses at the gene ends were 5 bases for V and 7 bases for J; bases not matched to a gene: 6. This CDR3 has 14 residues. Germline V gene data show CDR1 as SGHAT and CDR2 as FQDESV (reference sequence). The DNA for the CDR3 is TGTGCCAGCAGCATAGGACTAGCGAATAATGAGCAGTTCTTC. Translation gives CASSIGLANNEQFF.

The chain recombines TRBV6-5 with TRBJ1-2, with TRBD1 identical over 7 bases. The germline CDR1 and CDR2 sequences are MNHEY and SVGAGI. V shed 2 bases, J shed 5 bases, and the junction held 5 bases outside the gene matches. The CDR3 is made up of 14 amino acids. The CDR3 loop reads CASSYGDSVYGYTF. In DNA form, the CDR3 reads TGTGCCAGCAGTTACGGGGACAGTGTTTATGGCTACACCTTC.

J is TRBJ2-2 and V is TRBV7-3; 8 positions match TRBD1. The trim removed 5 bases at V and 8 bases at J, leaving 7 bases unmatched. This CDR3 contains 14 residues. Germline assignment: CDR1 SGHTA and CDR2 FQGTGA. The CDR3: CASSPTDRAGELFF. The CDR3 coding sequence is TGTGCCAGCAGCCCCACGGACAGGGCAGGGGAGCTGTTTTTT.